A single sample gave rise to the 26 T cell receptor beta chains below, sequenced in a study of blood T cell repertoires in COVID-19. Method: immunoSEQ multiplex PCR; TCRdb's copy keeps in-frame clones and lacks some. The table shows hundreds of thousands of clones, with more than 80% occurring only once. The sample comprised peripheral blood. These receptor sequences come from a woman aged 25 to 39 with active or convalescent COVID-19.

The chain couples TRBV2 to TRBJ2-4; possible D gene TRBD1, 5 bases. CDR3 length: 14 amino acids. Germline V gene lookup returns CDR1 SNHLY and CDR2 FYNNEI. Trimming cost V 1 base and J 8 bases, with 12 bases left between them. The CDR3, as DNA: TGTGCCAGCAGTGAAGTAGGGGATCGGGACATTCAGTACTTC. Translating it yields CASSEVGDRDIQYF.

The V gene is TRBV10-3, the J gene TRBJ2-2, with a tentative D call TRBD1 (6 bases). V was clipped by 6 bases and J by 5 bases, with 16 bases between them. The CDR3 extends over 15 amino acids. CDR1 and CDR2 from the germline V gene are ENHRY and SYGVKD. The CDR3 spells CAISPLGARTGELFF. In DNA form, the CDR3 reads TGTGCCATCAGCCCATTGGGGGCGCGGACCGGGGAGCTGTTTTTT.

This clone was counted a few times. J is TRBJ1-4 and V is TRBV5-6; D call uncertain. V was pared by 1 base and J by 8 bases, with 12 bases between. Germline values: CDR1 SGHDT, CDR2 YYEEEE. This CDR3 contains 14 residues. The DNA for the CDR3 is TGTGCCAGCAGCTTGAAGTCCCCAAGCGAAAAACTGTTTTTT. This gives the protein CASSLKSPSEKLFF.

This clone was seen a single time. The chain is built from TRBV5-1 and TRBJ1-1; 10 bases match TRBD1. The CDR3 loop spans 15 amino acids. The germline V gene encodes CDR1 SGHRS and CDR2 YFSETQ. V lost 0 bases, J lost 3 bases, and 2 bases stayed unmatched. CDR3 residues: CASSLGQGAYTEAFF. CDR3 in DNA: TGCGCCAGCAGCTTGGGACAGGGGGCGTACACTGAAGCTTTCTTT.

The V and J genes are TRBV9 and TRBJ2-3, with TRBD1 as a possible D gene (5 bases). This CDR3 spans 16 amino acids. Trimming pared 1 base from V and 3 bases from J, leaving 15 bases between. Germline loops: CDR1 SGDLS, CDR2 YYNGEE. CDR3 DNA: TGTGCCAGCAGCGTAATCCAGGGAAGGGGAACAGATACGCAGTATTTT. Protein product: CASSVIQGRGTDTQYF.

The chain combines TRBV4-1 with TRBJ1-5; no definite D call. The CDR3 is 15 residues long. CDR1 and CDR2 (germline): MGHRA, YSYEKL. Trimming took off 1 base at V and 0 bases at J, with 7 bases between the two ends. The CDR3 nucleotides read TGCGCCAGCAGCCAAGGACTGAATAGCAATCAGCCCCAGCATTTT. This translates into CASSQGLNSNQPQHF.

This clone is a singleton in its sample. Other DNA sequences in this sample translate to the same CDR3. The V gene is TRBV6-2 or TRBV6-3, the J gene TRBJ2-3; D unresolved. The CDR3 runs to 13 residues. The V gene's germline CDR1 is MNHEY and CDR2 SVGEGT. V shed 6 bases and J shed 0 bases, with 7 bases lying between them. CDR3 sequence reads: CASSYSSTDTQYF. The CDR3 nucleotides read TGTGCCAGCAGCTATTCTAGCACAGATACGCAGTATTTT.

The sample holds one count of this clone. This CDR3 is CSVDRTSGREVDTQYF. The CDR3 coding sequence is TGCAGCGTTGATCGGACTAGCGGGAGGGAAGTGGATACGCAGTATTTT. This chain joins TRBV29-1 and TRBJ2-3, with TRBD2 identical over 15 bases. The germline V gene encodes CDR1 SQVTM and CDR2 ANQGSEA. V shed 3 bases, J shed 6 bases, and the junction held 7 bases outside the gene matches. The CDR3 runs to 16 residues.

The V call is TRBV4-2, the J call TRBJ1-4; 8 nucleotides agree with TRBD1. J gave up 5 bases and V 4 bases, and 3 bases lay outside the gene matches. The CDR3 contains 14 residues. Germline assignment: CDR1 LGHNA and CDR2 YNFKEQ. The CDR3 reads CASSPGTGNEKLFF. CDR3 DNA: TGTGCCAGCAGCCCCGGGACAGGAAATGAAAAACTGTTTTTT.

This rearrangement joins TRBV3-1 (or the pseudogene TRBV3-2) to TRBJ2-3; 12 bases line up with TRBD2. The CDR3 is 16 residues long. In germline, CDR1 is LGHDT, CDR2 YNNKEL (reference sequence). V trimming: 1 base; J trimming: 5 bases; junction bases outside the gene matches: 4. The CDR3, as DNA: TGTGCCAGCAGCCAAGGACTAGCGGGGGCCGGAGATACGCAGTATTTT. Protein: CASSQGLAGAGDTQYF.

This chain uses TRBV25-1 with TRBJ2-3, with 9 bases matching TRBD2. The CDR3 sequence is 16 residues long. CDR1 and CDR2 (germline): MGHDK, SYGVNS. Unmatched junction bases numbered 11, after V lost 4 bases and J lost 6 bases. CDR3 loop: CASSVAGGLLPDTQYF. The CDR3 nucleotides are TGTGCCAGCAGTGTGGCGGGGGGGTTACTACCGGATACGCAGTATTTT.

This rearrangement joins TRBV19 to TRBJ1-6; 7 bases are shared with TRBD1. The CDR3 loop spans 16 amino acids. Per germline, CDR1 LNHDA and CDR2 SQIVND (reference sequence). V was pared by 1 base and J by 6 bases, with 6 bases of the junction left unmatched. CDR3 residues: CASSIGPGQINSPLHF. The CDR3 DNA sequence: TGTGCCAGTAGTATAGGTCCGGGACAGATTAATTCACCCCTCCACTTT.

About this clone: This sample also contains other DNA sequences that code for the same CDR3. The chain employs TRBV5-1 and TRBJ1-1, with a tentative D call TRBD1 (5 bases). Trimming took off 1 base at V and 1 base at J, with 8 bases between the two ends. Germline CDR1 reads SGHRS; CDR2 reads YFSETQ. CDR3 size: 14 residues. The CDR3 DNA follows: TGCGCCAGCAGCTTGACAGGACAGAACACTGAAGCTTTCTTT. This sequence encodes CASSLTGQNTEAFF. Variable domain in full (rest from reference TRBV5-1 and TRBJ1-1): KAGVTQTPRYLIKTRGQQVTLSCSPISGHRSVSWYQQTPGQGLQFLFEYFSETQRNKGNFPGRFSGRQFSNSRSEMNVSTLELGDSALYLCASSLTGQNTEAFFGQGTRLTVV.

V is TRBV18 and J is TRBJ1-1; D not certain. V shed 2 bases and J shed 5 bases, with 6 bases lying between them. This CDR3 spans 12 amino acids. Germline CDR1 and CDR2: KGHSH and LQKENI. Here the CDR3 reads CASSPSRTEAFF. In DNA form, the CDR3 reads TGTGCCAGCTCACCAAGCCGGACTGAAGCTTTCTTT. Supplemented by reference TRBV18 and TRBJ1-1, the full variable domain reads NAGVMQNPRHLVRRRGQEARLRCSPMKGHSHVYWYRQLPEEGLKFMVYLQKENIIDESGMPKERFSAEFPKEGPSILRIQQVVRGDSAAYFCASSPSRTEAFFGQGTRLTVV.

This clone showed up just once. The chain recombines TRBV19 with TRBJ1-2, with TRBD1 matching over 9 bases. Unmatched junction bases numbered 10, after V lost 7 bases and J lost 4 bases. The CDR3 runs 15 residues. Germline V gene lookup returns CDR1 LNHDA and CDR2 SQIVND (reference sequence). As DNA, the CDR3 is TGTGCCAGTACCCCAGTTACAGGGGGCTTCTATGGCTACACCTTC. Its translation: CASTPVTGGFYGYTF.

The genes are TRBV19 and TRBJ2-5; 7 bases match TRBD2. The germline V gene has CDR1 LNHDA and CDR2 SQIVND (reference sequence). The V segment lost 7 bases and the J segment 1 base; nucleotides outside the gene matches: 9. The CDR3 has 15 amino acids. DNA of the CDR3: TGTGCCAGTACCGCTTCCGGGGGGAGCCAAGAGACCCAGTACTTC. Translating it yields CASTASGGSQETQYF.

This rearrangement joins TRBV23-1 to TRBJ2-7; 10 nucleotides align to TRBD1. TRBV23-1 has ORF status, its function being uncertain. V lost 6 bases and J lost 0; bases outside the gene matches: 11. This CDR3 comprises 17 residues. CDR3: CASRWDRGLYHSYEQYF. In nucleotides, the CDR3 is TGCGCCAGCAGATGGGACAGGGGCCTTTATCACTCCTACGAGCAGTACTTC.

Points on this clone: Additional DNA sequences in this sample encode the identical CDR3. The CDR3 DNA reads as TGTGCCAGTAGTGTGACACTGAACACTGAAGCTTTCTTT. As protein: CASSVTLNTEAFF. The gene calls are TRBV19 and TRBJ1-1; D gene ambiguous. This CDR3 contains 13 residues. Trimming removed 5 bases at V and 0 bases at J, with 7 bases between. CDR1 and CDR2 from the germline V gene are LNHDA and SQIVND (reference sequence). The whole variable domain, remainder taken from reference TRBV19 and TRBJ1-1, is DGGITQSPKYLFRKEGQNVTLSCEQNLNHDAMYWYRQDPGQGLRLIYYSQIVNDFQKGDIAEGYSVSREKKESFPLTVTSAQKNPTAFYLCASSVTLNTEAFFGQGTRLTVV.

In the case of this clone: Mismatch with germline at one junction end may stem from a read error. The V call is TRBV5-1, the J call TRBJ1-6; D remains ambiguous. The CDR3 length is 13 residues. Germline-derived CDR1 and CDR2 are SGHRS and YFSETQ. The CDR3 spells CASSLVARSALHF. CDR3 in DNA: TGCGCCAGCAGCTTGGTTGCCCGTTCAGCCCTCCACTTT.

The chain links TRBV10-2 to TRBJ1-1; D might be TRBD1 (5 bases). Germline CDR1 reads WSHSY; CDR2 reads SAAADI. Trimming removed 4 bases at V and 0 bases at J, with 12 bases between. This CDR3 spans 15 amino acids. CDR3 nucleotides: TGCGCCAGCAGTGCCCGGGGGGTGATGAACACTGAAGCTTTCTTT. This sequence encodes CASSARGVMNTEAFF.

This chain joins TRBV2 and TRBJ2-3, with a weak D call TRBD2 (5 bases). Trimming took 7 bases from V and 4 from J, leaving 15 bases between them. The CDR3 runs 14 residues. Germline CDR1 SNHLY, CDR2 FYNNEI. The CDR3 DNA follows: TGTGCCAGCAACGGTCCCGGGATGTCAGATACGCAGTATTTT. Translation: CASNGPGMSDTQYF.

This clone was detected only a few times. The rearrangement uses TRBV2 and TRBJ1-6; 10 bases match TRBD1. V was clipped by 4 bases and J by 12 bases; unmatched bases: 9. CDR3 length: 15 amino acids. Germline V gene sequence: CDR1 SNHLY, CDR2 FYNNEI. This CDR3 is CASSGGQGIGEPLHF. The CDR3 coding sequence is TGTGCCAGCAGTGGGGGACAGGGGATAGGGGAACCCCTCCACTTT.

The CDR3 DNA reads TGTGCCAGCAGCTTTACAGGTCCGCAGGGGCCACTCTATAATTCACCCCTCCACTTT. This gives the protein CASSFTGPQGPLYNSPLHF. This sequence joins TRBV5-5 and TRBJ1-6; D may be TRBD1 (6 bases). The CDR3 length is 19 residues. The V gene's germline CDR1 is SGHKS and CDR2 YYEKEE (reference sequence). Trimming stripped 2 bases from V and 3 bases from J, with 21 bases between.

This sequence joins TRBV7-7 and TRBJ2-1, with 10 bases aligning to TRBD2. Germline CDR1 is SSHAT and CDR2 is FNYEAQ (reference sequence). CDR3 length: 15 residues. J gave up 5 bases and V 1 base, and 2 bases lay outside the gene matches. Here the CDR3 reads CASSLGTSGNNEQFF. The DNA for the CDR3 is TGTGCCAGCAGCTTAGGTACTAGCGGGAACAATGAGCAGTTCTTC.

The count of this clone is one. The chain couples TRBV11-2 to TRBJ1-2; D is unresolved. V was cut by 1 base and J by 5 bases, with 11 bases left in between. CDR3 length: 14 amino acids. Germline V gives CDR1 SGHAT, CDR2 FQNNGV. The CDR3 spells CASSLGSPGYGYTF. In DNA, the CDR3 is TGTGCCAGCAGCTTAGGGTCACCGGGATATGGCTACACCTTC.

The chain combines TRBV9 with TRBJ2-7, with TRBD1 matching 7 bases. CDR3 length equals 14 residues. Looked up from germline, CDR1 is SGDLS and CDR2 is YYNGEE. The V and J ends lost 4 bases and 8 bases, in that order; junction bases with no gene match: 12. CDR3 loop: CASSTGTEPQQQYF. In DNA, the CDR3 is TGTGCCAGCAGCACTGGGACAGAGCCCCAACAGCAGTACTTC.